Listed below are T cell receptor beta chains from one sample, sequenced in a study of early T cells in non-severe SARS-CoV-2 infection. TCRdb reanalysed the 5' RACE reads using MiXCR and keeps one entry per CDR3 protein. The repertoire holds about 61,000 distinct CDR3 sequences, with around 11% as singletons. The sequences come from whole blood, collected at baseline. The source is an adult who was a healthcare worker with PCR-confirmed SARS-CoV-2 infection or an uninfected control (not recorded which). The donor label of this sample is uncertain. The CDR3 runs from the conserved cysteine through the conserved F or W. Each record gives: clone size, V gene, D gene, J gene, CDR3 protein, CDR3 DNA. D genes are given only for firm matches. Size values are once, few and many counts, or a class for expanded clones, and some rows have none.

clone size: many; V gene: TRBV4-1; D gene: TRBD1; J gene: TRBJ2-1; CDR3 protein: CASSSRTGSSYNEQFF; CDR3 DNA: TGCGCCAGCAGTTCAAGGACAGGGAGCTCCTACAATGAGCAGTTCTTC
clone size: NA; V gene: TRBV19; D gene: TRBD1; J gene: TRBJ1-5; CDR3 protein: CASSTPGQGNQPQHF; CDR3 DNA: TGTGCCAGTAGTACACCGGGACAGGGGAATCAGCCCCAGCATTTT
clone size: NA; V gene: TRBV29-1; D gene: TRBD1; J gene: TRBJ1-1; CDR3 protein: CSVQRQGITEAFF; CDR3 DNA: TGCAGCGTCCAACGACAGGGGATCACTGAAGCTTTCTTT
clone size: many; V gene: TRBV5-1; D gene: NA; J gene: TRBJ2-5; CDR3 protein: CASRGLLAQETQYF; CDR3 DNA: TGCGCCAGCAGGGGACTTCTTGCCCAAGAGACCCAGTACTTC
clone size: few; V gene: TRBV10-2; D gene: TRBD1; J gene: TRBJ2-5; CDR3 protein: CASSGTRQGRLETQYF; CDR3 DNA: TGCGCCAGCAGTGGAACCCGACAGGGGAGGTTAGAGACCCAGTACTTC
clone size: few; V gene: TRBV7-3; D gene: NA; J gene: TRBJ2-1; CDR3 protein: CASSLTGTNEQFF; CDR3 DNA: TGTGCCAGCAGCCTGACAGGTACCAATGAGCAGTTCTTC
clone size: many; V gene: TRBV15; D gene: NA; J gene: TRBJ2-1; CDR3 protein: CATSEGTAGYNEQFF; CDR3 DNA: TGTGCCACCAGCGAGGGAACGGCGGGCTACAATGAGCAGTTCTTC
clone size: many; V gene: TRBV2; D gene: NA; J gene: TRBJ2-1; CDR3 protein: CASLYDGLGGNEQFF; CDR3 DNA: TGTGCCAGCTTATACGACGGACTAGGGGGGAATGAGCAGTTCTTC
clone size: few; V gene: TRBV10-2; D gene: NA; J gene: TRBJ2-3; CDR3 protein: CATRGGRTDTQYF; CDR3 DNA: TGCGCCACCCGAGGAGGACGCACAGATACGCAGTATTTT
clone size: few; V gene: TRBV18; D gene: TRBD1; J gene: TRBJ1-2; CDR3 protein: CASQGSGRGYGYTF; CDR3 DNA: TGTGCCAGCCAAGGAAGTGGCAGGGGGTATGGCTACACCTTC
clone size: NA; V gene: TRBV19; D gene: NA; J gene: TRBJ1-6; CDR3 protein: CASTSSYNSPLHF; CDR3 DNA: TGTGCCAGTACGAGCAGCTATAATTCACCCCTCCACTTT
clone size: many; V gene: TRBV12-3/TRBV12-4; D gene: TRBD1; J gene: TRBJ2-1; CDR3 protein: CASSQWTGGSYNEQFF; CDR3 DNA: TGTGCCAGCAGCCAGTGGACAGGGGGATCCTACAATGAGCAGTTCTTC
clone size: NA; V gene: TRBV11-2; D gene: NA; J gene: TRBJ2-5; CDR3 protein: CASSSMSGQETQYF; CDR3 DNA: TGTGCCAGCAGCTCAATGTCTGGGCAAGAGACCCAGTACTTC
clone size: few; V gene: TRBV5-1; D gene: TRBD1; J gene: TRBJ1-4; CDR3 protein: CASSLVPRGTAEEKLFF; CDR3 DNA: TGCGCCAGCAGCTTGGTCCCGCGAGGGACAGCGGAAGAAAAACTGTTTTTT
clone size: NA; V gene: TRBV6-1; D gene: TRBD1; J gene: TRBJ2-6; CDR3 protein: CASSESTGSGANVLTF; CDR3 DNA: TGTGCCAGCAGTGAGTCGACAGGGTCGGGGGCCAACGTCCTGACTTTC
clone size: few; V gene: TRBV7-9; D gene: NA; J gene: TRBJ1-5; CDR3 protein: CASSLWLQPQHF; CDR3 DNA: TGTGCCAGCAGCTTATGGCTTCAGCCCCAGCATTTT
clone size: few; V gene: TRBV5-1; D gene: TRBD1; J gene: TRBJ1-2; CDR3 protein: CASSLMTGEDGYTF; CDR3 DNA: TGCGCCAGCAGCTTGATGACAGGGGAAGACGGCTACACCTTC
clone size: many; V gene: TRBV24-1; D gene: NA; J gene: TRBJ1-2; CDR3 protein: CATSEGRLYGYTF; CDR3 DNA: TGTGCCACCAGCGAGGGACGGCTCTATGGCTACACCTTC
clone size: NA; V gene: TRBV6-5; D gene: TRBD1; J gene: TRBJ1-4; CDR3 protein: CASTDREGEKLFF; CDR3 DNA: TGTGCCAGTACGGACAGGGAGGGTGAAAAACTGTTTTTT
clone size: few; V gene: TRBV6-2/TRBV6-3; D gene: NA; J gene: TRBJ2-2; CDR3 protein: CASIQVLWTGELFF; CDR3 DNA: TGTGCCAGCATTCAGGTGTTATGGACCGGGGAGCTGTTTTTT
clone size: NA; V gene: TRBV28; D gene: TRBD1; J gene: TRBJ2-3; CDR3 protein: CASSLAGQGRTDTQYF; CDR3 DNA: TGTGCCAGCAGTTTAGCGGGACAGGGGCGCACAGATACGCAGTATTTT
clone size: NA; V gene: TRBV7-9; D gene: NA; J gene: TRBJ1-1; CDR3 protein: CASSSFGPNTEAFF; CDR3 DNA: TGTGCCAGCAGCTCATTCGGTCCAAACACTGAAGCTTTCTTT
clone size: many; V gene: TRBV2; D gene: TRBD1; J gene: TRBJ2-5; CDR3 protein: CASSAGTGKLNGETQYF; CDR3 DNA: TGTGCCAGCAGCGCCGGGACAGGGAAGCTGAATGGCGAGACCCAGTACTTC
clone size: many; V gene: TRBV24-1; D gene: TRBD1; J gene: TRBJ2-1; CDR3 protein: CATSDWARQGRVGEQFF; CDR3 DNA: TGTGCCACCAGTGATTGGGCCCGACAGGGACGGGTGGGTGAGCAGTTCTTC
clone size: few; V gene: TRBV10-3; D gene: NA; J gene: TRBJ1-5; CDR3 protein: CAISEFTKNSNQPQHF; CDR3 DNA: TGTGCCATCAGTGAGTTCACCAAGAATAGCAATCAGCCCCAGCATTTT